This T cell receptor (beta chain) was identified during a study of shared clonotypes between healthy human individuals. The CDR3 totals 15 residues. In the case of this clone: Its antigen is undetermined.

In the source study's methods: There were no quality scores in the junction-only immunoSEQ sequences, so filtering differed. Produced via immunoSEQ multiplex PCR; TCRdb's table is partial and in-frame only. V and J calls plus clone size are reproduced from that table; the DNA served to infer D and trimming. The sample gives about 2.4 million clones, roughly 93% of which show up once; approximately 0.36% is in the top ten. Study findings and constraints: A generally larger estimated richness was seen in naive subsets than in memory subsets. The low donor count limited represented genetic and exposure-history diversity. Clonotypes not shared had lower generation probabilities than those common to all four donors.

The chain joins TRBV1 to TRBJ2-5; the table's TRBD2 call for D was not verified on the DNA. TRBV1 represents a pseudogene. The source is a young man in good health. Some clones in this sample may be carry-over from other donors' samples. Source material: naive CD4+ T cells from PBMCs. Documented subset: CD45RA+ positively selected. In DNA form, the CDR3 reads TGCACCAGCAGCCAAGATCATCGGGGAGCAAAGACCCAGTACTTC. As protein: CTSSQDHRGAKTQYF.